Shown below are 16 T cell receptor beta chains from a single sample sequenced in a study of regulatory T cells in long-lasting Graves disease (dated by TCRdb to 2020 to 2023). The time point label corresponds to: persistent/refractory GD, antithyroid drugs over 5 years with positive TRAb. For both TCR sequencing and RNA sequencing, RNA was extracted from PBMCs in TRIzol. Libraries came from multiplex PCR. The sequencer listed for this sample is Illumina HiSeq 4000. To build TCR beta libraries, CDR3 regions were amplified by Arm-PCR using iRepertoire HTBI primers. In TCRdb, the public reads were trimmed at Q25 with fastp and aligned with MiXCR, with productive beta chains retained. Rows merge per CDR3 protein into single entries with the most common DNA and genes. The sample includes about 460,000 distinct CDR3 sequences, with about 22% observed a single time. About 12% of the sample is held by the ten biggest clonotypes.

The input for sequencing was peripheral blood mononuclear cells (PBMCs), taken when the disease was refractory, from a patient treated with antithyroid drugs. These receptors came from a female donor with Graves disease.

This clonotype was seen many times. This rearrangement joins TRBV6-1 to TRBJ1-5; D perhaps matches TRBD1 (5 bases). Germline CDR1 is MNHNS and CDR2 is SASEGT. Deletions cut 6 bases from V and 7 bases from J, with 16 bases between. The CDR3 consists of 14 residues. Written as DNA, the CDR3 is TGTGCCAGCAGATCCCCTGGGGGGGGACAGCCCCAGCATTTT. Translation: CASRSPGGGQPQHF.

In its sample, this clonotype was seen a few times. This chain links TRBV6-1 with TRBJ1-1, with 10 bases fitting TRBD1. CDR1 is MNHNS and CDR2 is SASEGT in the germline V gene. This CDR3 region has 19 residues. V dropped 6 bases and J dropped 7; count of bases not matched to a gene: 23. CDR3 coding DNA: TGTGCCAGCAGGAAAAATTTCCGGGACAGGGGATACCGTCCGCTTGAAGCTTTCTTT. Protein sequence: CASRKNFRDRGYRPLEAFF.

At least ten counts were recorded for this clonotype. The CDR3 reads CASSSNFDRLTYEQYF. The DNA for the CDR3 is TGTGCCAGCAGTTCAAACTTCGACCGCCTCACCTACGAGCAGTACTTC. The chain has TRBV28 and TRBJ2-7; unclear D gene. Looked up from germline, CDR1 is MDHEN and CDR2 is SYDVKM. Trimming removed 4 bases from V and 2 bases from J, with 18 bases in between. The CDR3 is 16 amino acids.

The V call is TRBV6-2 or TRBV6-3, the J call TRBJ2-2; D ambiguous. The CDR3 loop spans 13 amino acids. Germline CDR1 and CDR2: MNHEY and SVGEGT. Trimming pared 6 bases from V and 2 bases from J, leaving 7 bases between. CDR3 coding DNA: TGTGCCAGCAGGGGCCGAAACACCGGGGAGCTGTTTTTT. This translates into CASRGRNTGELFF.

This clonotype was observed at least ten times. This chain uses TRBV28 with TRBJ1-2, with 9 nucleotides matching TRBD1. The germline gives CDR1 MDHEN, CDR2 SYDVKM. With 5 bases clipped from V and 4 bases from J, the junction kept 11 bases outside the gene matches. This CDR3 is built from 16 residues. CDR3 bases: TGTGCCAGCAGTATACAGGGACAGGGTATTTCCTATGGCTACACCTTC. It codes for CASSIQGQGISYGYTF.

The chain has TRBV27 and TRBJ2-5; D is tentatively TRBD1 or TRBD2 (6 bases each). The J call may be faulty, since TRBJ2-1 better matches the DNA end. The CDR3 runs 16 residues. Germline CDR1 MNHEY, CDR2 SMNVEV (reference sequence). The CDR3 nucleotides read TGTGCCAGCAGCACCTCCCGGGGGCCTCGAAACAATGAGCAGTTCTTC. It specifies CASSTSRGPRNNEQFF.

This clonotype was recorded at least ten times. The CDR3 reads CASSFGTLETQYF. CDR3 bases: TGTGCCAGCAGTTTCGGGACGCTCGAAACCCAGTACTTC. The gene calls are TRBV28 and TRBJ2-5; D tentatively reads TRBD1 or TRBD2 (5 bases each). Trimming shortened V by 3 bases and J by 8 bases, and 13 bases separated the two germline ends. The germline V gene has CDR1 MDHEN and CDR2 SYDVKM. This CDR3 comprises 13 residues.

This clonotype was observed a few times. The chain employs TRBV5-1 and TRBJ1-1; D may be TRBD1 (5 bases). The germline V and J ends were trimmed by 0 bases and 2 bases, with 11 bases remaining between them. Germline V gene lookup returns CDR1 SGHRS and CDR2 YFSETQ. The CDR3 has 15 residues. The CDR3 here is CASSLEAGTNTEAFF. The CDR3 nucleotides are TGCGCCAGCAGCTTGGAGGCAGGGACCAACACTGAAGCTTTCTTT. The variable domain in full, with the rest retrieved from reference TRBV5-1 and TRBJ1-1, is KAGVTQTPRYLIKTRGQQVTLSCSPISGHRSVSWYQQTPGQGLQFLFEYFSETQRNKGNFPGRFSGRQFSNSRSEMNVSTLELGDSALYLCASSLEAGTNTEAFFGQGTRLTVV.

This clonotype was detected once. The rearrangement links TRBV7-3 to TRBJ2-6; D is uncertain. V was cut by 0 bases and J by 0 bases, with 6 bases left in between. The CDR3 loop spans 16 amino acids. Germline V gene sequence: CDR1 SGHTA, CDR2 FQGTGA. The CDR3 bases are TGTGCCAGCAGCTTAACGCAAAACTCTGGGGCCAACGTCCTGACTTTC. It translates to CASSLTQNSGANVLTF.

The chain recombines TRBV28 with TRBJ2-7, with a possible D match to TRBD1 (5 bases). This CDR3 is built from 12 residues. Trimming left V 4 bases short and J 6 bases short, with 10 bases between. Germline V gene data show CDR1 as MDHEN and CDR2 as SYDVKM. CDR3: CASSSPTGEQYF. The CDR3 nucleotides read TGTGCCAGCAGTTCCCCTACAGGCGAGCAGTACTTC.

The sample holds many counts of this clonotype. The V gene is TRBV6-2 or TRBV6-3, the J gene TRBJ1-5, with a possible D match to TRBD1 (5 bases). The germline V gene encodes CDR1 MNHEY and CDR2 SVGEGT. V gave up 9 bases and J gave up 6 bases, with 12 bases separating them. The CDR3 contains 12 residues. The CDR3 DNA reads as TGTGCCAGTTCAGGGATCGGTCAGCCCCAGCATTTT. Its translation: CASSGIGQPQHF.

The V and J genes are TRBV30 and TRBJ1-4; TRBD1 agrees at 7 bases. This CDR3 region has 14 residues. CDR1 and CDR2 (germline): GTSNPN, SVGIG (reference sequence). V lost 3 bases, J lost 8 bases, and 9 bases stayed unmatched. The DNA for the CDR3 is TGTGCCTGGAGGGCTGCAGGGGGATCCGAAAAACTGTTTTTT. This translates into CAWRAAGGSEKLFF.

The chain is built from TRBV20-1 and TRBJ2-1; tentative D call: TRBD2 (6 bases). Germline assignment: CDR1 DFQATT and CDR2 SNEGSKA (reference sequence). The CDR3 consists of 12 residues. CDR3: CSTGRIYNEQFF. CDR3 DNA sequence: TGCAGCACCGGGAGAATCTACAATGAGCAGTTCTTC.

CDR3 amino acids: CASSLLGTYNSPLHF. CDR3 bases: TGTGCCAGCAGTTTATTGGGAACTTATAATTCACCCCTCCACTTT. V is TRBV27 and J is TRBJ1-6, with no clear D. With 1 base removed from V and 4 bases from J, the gap between germline ends came to 8 bases. CDR3 length: 15 amino acids. Germline CDR1 and CDR2: MNHEY and SMNVEV (reference sequence).

The chain uses TRBV29-1 and TRBJ1-2, with D unresolved. The V gene's germline CDR1 is SQVTM and CDR2 ANQGSEA. V was clipped by 3 bases and J by 5 bases, with 13 bases between them. The CDR3 runs to 13 residues. The CDR3 region is CSVDYPLGYGYTF. CDR3 DNA sequence: TGCAGCGTTGACTATCCGTTGGGGTATGGCTACACCTTC.

The chain is built from TRBV11-1 and TRBJ2-7; D remains unclear. Trimming left V 1 base short and J 3 bases short, with 19 bases between. CDR3 length: 17 residues. Germline V lookup: CDR1 SGHAT, CDR2 FQDESV (reference sequence). The CDR3 coding sequence is TGTGCCAGCAGCTTAGTGGGAAGCCTGACTCTCTTCTACGAGCAGTACTTC. Translation: CASSLVGSLTLFYEQYF.